Below, 10 T cell receptor beta chains from the same sample are listed, as sequenced in a study of blood T cell repertoires in COVID-19 (TCRdb year 2020). Library prep was done by the immunoSEQ multiplex PCR assay. The table comes from immuneACCESS by way of TCRdb, which keeps in-frame sequences with V and J called. Part of the clones is missing from these tables; in studies checked, under half for an unresolved V gene and the rest for unknown reasons. This sample comprises tens of thousands of clones, roughly 89% of them detected only once. The ten largest account for 6.5% to 9% of the sample. The sequencing input was peripheral blood. The origin of the receptors is a man between 25 and 39 years old with acute or convalescent COVID-19.

This rearrangement joins TRBV9 to TRBJ2-1; no reliable D call. Trimming took 1 base from V and 2 from J, leaving 10 bases between them. The CDR3 is 15 amino acids. CDR1 and CDR2 (germline): SGDLS, YYNGEE. The CDR3 bases are TGTGCCAGCAGCGTATACAGTGCCACCTACAATGAGCAGTTCTTC. This encodes CASSVYSATYNEQFF.

J is TRBJ1-1 and V is TRBV19; unclear D gene. The CDR3 has 15 residues. Trimming stripped 7 bases from V and 1 base from J, with 16 bases between. The germline V gene encodes CDR1 LNHDA and CDR2 SQIVND (reference sequence). Here the CDR3 reads CASISRSGWNTEAFF. The CDR3 DNA sequence: TGTGCCAGTATCTCCCGGAGTGGATGGAACACTGAAGCTTTCTTT.

This chain joins TRBV20-1 and TRBJ1-6; D not certain. The V gene's germline CDR1 is DFQATT and CDR2 SNEGSKA (reference sequence). V was cut by 3 bases and J by 5 bases, with 2 bases left in between. The CDR3 runs to 11 residues. DNA for the CDR3: TGCAGTGCTAGCAATAATTCACCCCTCCACTTT. Encoded protein: CSASNNSPLHF.

The rearrangement links TRBV23-1 to TRBJ2-3, with a weak D call TRBD1 (7 bases). TRBV23-1 qualifies as an ORF whose function is uncertain. The CDR3 runs to 17 residues. V gave up 0 bases and J gave up 6 bases, with 19 bases separating them. CDR3 coding DNA: TGCGCCAGCAGTCAATCCCGGGGGACAGCCTCCGGGGATACGCAGTATTTT. Its translation is CASSQSRGTASGDTQYF.

The V gene is TRBV4-2, the J gene TRBJ2-7; 8 nucleotides line up with TRBD1. V lost 5 bases and J lost 5; bases outside the gene matches: 11. CDR1 LGHNA and CDR2 YNFKEQ come from the germline V gene. The CDR3 is 15 residues long. The CDR3: CASSARTGWGHEQYF. DNA of the CDR3: TGTGCCAGCAGCGCCCGGACAGGGTGGGGCCACGAGCAGTACTTC.

This chain uses TRBV27 with TRBJ2-7; tentatively, D is TRBD1 (6 bases). The CDR3 has 16 residues. Germline V lookup: CDR1 MNHEY, CDR2 SMNVEV (reference sequence). V shed 5 bases and J shed 7 bases, with 24 bases lying between them. CDR3 nucleotide sequence: TGTGCCAGCAGTACGAGGGACACAAGAAGATCGGGGGAGCAGTACTTC. This encodes CASSTRDTRRSGEQYF.

The rearrangement uses TRBV7-2 and TRBJ1-4, with D perhaps matching TRBD1 (6 bases). Germline CDR1 is SGHTA and CDR2 is FQGNSA. CDR3 length: 14 residues. Trimming left V 5 bases short and J 4 bases short, with 11 bases between. The CDR3 loop is CASSPGQINEKLFF. The CDR3 DNA reads as TGTGCCAGCAGCCCAGGACAGATTAATGAAAAACTGTTTTTT.

The chain couples TRBV6-2 or TRBV6-3 to TRBJ1-2; D is possibly TRBD1 (5 bases). The V end was cut by 4 bases, the J end by 2 bases, with 14 bases between. Germline V gene lookup returns CDR1 MNHEY and CDR2 SVGEGT. The CDR3 has 15 residues. The CDR3 loop reads CASSSGGPLNYGYTF. The CDR3 nucleotides read TGTGCCAGCAGTTCGGGGGGACCACTCAACTATGGCTACACCTTC.

The chain employs TRBV19 and TRBJ1-5; perhaps TRBD1 as D (5 bases). The CDR3 contains 15 residues. Looked up from germline, CDR1 is LNHDA and CDR2 is SQIVND (reference sequence). Trimming cost V 5 bases and J 3 bases, with 14 bases left between them. The CDR3, as DNA: TGTGCCAGTAGTCGTGCGGGGGGAAACAATCAGCCCCAGCATTTT. This codes for CASSRAGGNNQPQHF.

V is TRBV5-6 and J is TRBJ2-4; D not resolved. V was cut by 5 bases and J by 9 bases, with 21 bases left in between. The CDR3 has 15 amino acids. The germline CDR1 and CDR2 sequences are SGHDT and YYEEEE. Here the CDR3 DNA reads TGTGCCAGCAGTTTCTCTCCCCGGAGCTTCAGCATTCAGTACTTC. Translation gives CASSFSPRSFSIQYF.